Included here is one TCR beta chain sequence, with context. Its target is not known. Using a J-beta primer mix together with a sample-barcoded 5' primer, a second PCR was run for roughly 7 to 12 cycles. TCRdb reprocessed the 5' RACE reads with MiXCR, giving one entry per CDR3 protein. The sample holds fewer than 1.5 million distinct CDR3 sequences, 35% to 45% seen once. The data derive from a study of blood T cells in healthy people across ages. Whole-study results and caveats: The long-lived group displayed more naive CD4+ cells, plus higher diversity, than the aged donors did.

Peripheral blood samples of 9 to 10 milliliters were drawn from each donor. At least 7 million PBMCs were isolated per sample. Looked up from germline, CDR1 is DFQATT and CDR2 is SNEGSKA (reference sequence). After removal of 4 bases from V and 5 bases from J, the junction contained 7 bases not matched to a gene. The CDR3 consists of 13 residues. This clonotype originated in a woman in her late teens or twenties in good health. The sample comprised blood. The gene calls are TRBV20-1 and TRBJ2-5, with 7 positions matching TRBD1. The CDR3 loop is CSATGGQGETQYF. CDR3 sequence (DNA): TGCAGTGCTACAGGGGGTCAAGGGGAGACCCAGTACTTC.